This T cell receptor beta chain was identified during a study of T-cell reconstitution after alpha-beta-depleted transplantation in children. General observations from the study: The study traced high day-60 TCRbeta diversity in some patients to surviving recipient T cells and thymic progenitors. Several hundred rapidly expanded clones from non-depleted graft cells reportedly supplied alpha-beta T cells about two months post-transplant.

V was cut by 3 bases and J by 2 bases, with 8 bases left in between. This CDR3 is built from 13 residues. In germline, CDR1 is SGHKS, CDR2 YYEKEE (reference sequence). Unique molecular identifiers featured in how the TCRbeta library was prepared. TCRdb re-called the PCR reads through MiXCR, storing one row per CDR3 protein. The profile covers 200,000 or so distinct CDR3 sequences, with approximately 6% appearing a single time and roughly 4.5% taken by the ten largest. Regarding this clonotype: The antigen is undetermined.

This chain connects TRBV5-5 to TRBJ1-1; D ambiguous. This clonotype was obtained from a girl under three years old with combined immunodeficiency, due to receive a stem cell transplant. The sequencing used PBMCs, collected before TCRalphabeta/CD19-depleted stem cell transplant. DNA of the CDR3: TGTGCCAGCAGCTGGTGGCTTAACACTGAAGCTTTCTTT. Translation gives CASSWWLNTEAFF.